This T cell receptor (beta chain) was captured in a study of T cell responses to AZD1222 COVID-19 vaccine. Whole-study findings and limits: A reported finding is that nearly half of spike-specific TCRs target unmutated variant regions. Just six AZD1222 recipients were seropositive at baseline. Vaccination with two AZD1222 doses was followed by a rise in Spike-specific TCR breadth and depth.

As to this clone: Its target is unknown.

The CDR3 spans 12 residues. V was cut by 6 bases and J by 4 bases, with 12 bases left in between. Per the germline V gene, CDR1 is SQVTM and CDR2 is ANQGSEA. Using immunoSEQ multiplex PCR, the repertoire was profiled, and TCRdb retains in-frame clones only, with some absent. The data contain 130,000 to 150,000 clones, 86% of them singletons. The sequence was obtained from an adult who received the AZD1222 COVID-19 vaccine. The V call is TRBV29-1, the J call TRBJ1-1; D remains ambiguous. The material sequenced was peripheral blood, taken 28 days after the second AZD1222 dose. CDR3 sequence: CSVRLGGTEAFF. CDR3 sequence (DNA): TGCAGCGTACGACTGGGCGGCACTGAAGCTTTCTTT.